This T cell receptor beta chain stems from a study of shared clonotypes between healthy human individuals. In the study overall: Per-donor plates numbered three CD4 naive, three CD4 memory, two CD8 naive and one CD8 memory. Study results and limitations: Across a handful of donors, naive CD4 shared approximately 4.5%, naive CD8 3% to 3.5%, memory CD4 roughly 2.2%, memory CD8 approximately 0.4%.

None of the donors, who were healthy HIV-negative adults, had recently had acute infections or vaccinations. Splitting the CD4+ cells yielded a CD45RA+ naive subset and a CD45RA-negative memory subset. Details on this clone: Antigen specificity is unknown.

Clones were sequenced by immunoSEQ multiplex PCR, and TCRdb holds only the in-frame ones, with some missing. The profile shows some 2.4 million clones, roughly 93% of them singletons. V was clipped by 0 bases and J by 5 bases; unmatched bases: 8. The germline V gene has CDR1 SGHDT and CDR2 YYEEEE. This CDR3 has 18 residues. Sample: naive CD4+ T cells from PBMCs. Subset of the sample: CD45RA+ positively selected. V gene TRBV5-6 combines with J gene TRBJ2-3; 14 bases match TRBD2. The TCR was taken from a man younger than 35 in good health. Some clones in this sample may be carry-over from other donors' samples. The CDR3 DNA reads TGTGCCAGCAGCTTGGCCGGGACTAGCGGGAGTAAGATAGATACGCAGTATTTT. Translation gives CASSLAGTSGSKIDTQYF.